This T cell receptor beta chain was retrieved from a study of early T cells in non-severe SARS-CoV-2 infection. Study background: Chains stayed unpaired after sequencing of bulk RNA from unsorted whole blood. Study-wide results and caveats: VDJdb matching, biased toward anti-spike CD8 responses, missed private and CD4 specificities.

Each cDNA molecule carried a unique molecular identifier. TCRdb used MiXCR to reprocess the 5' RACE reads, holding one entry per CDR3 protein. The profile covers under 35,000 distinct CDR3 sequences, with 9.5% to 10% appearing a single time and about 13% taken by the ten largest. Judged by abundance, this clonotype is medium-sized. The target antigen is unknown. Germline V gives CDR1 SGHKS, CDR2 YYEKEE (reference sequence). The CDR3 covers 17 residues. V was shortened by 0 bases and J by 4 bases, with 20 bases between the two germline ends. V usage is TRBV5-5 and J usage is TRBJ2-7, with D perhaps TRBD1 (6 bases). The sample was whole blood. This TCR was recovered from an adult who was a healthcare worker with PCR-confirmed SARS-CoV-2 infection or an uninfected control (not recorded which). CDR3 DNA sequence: TGTGCCAGCAGCTTGGGCAGGGGCCGACCTAAGGATTACGAGCAGTACTTC. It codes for CASSLGRGRPKDYEQYF.